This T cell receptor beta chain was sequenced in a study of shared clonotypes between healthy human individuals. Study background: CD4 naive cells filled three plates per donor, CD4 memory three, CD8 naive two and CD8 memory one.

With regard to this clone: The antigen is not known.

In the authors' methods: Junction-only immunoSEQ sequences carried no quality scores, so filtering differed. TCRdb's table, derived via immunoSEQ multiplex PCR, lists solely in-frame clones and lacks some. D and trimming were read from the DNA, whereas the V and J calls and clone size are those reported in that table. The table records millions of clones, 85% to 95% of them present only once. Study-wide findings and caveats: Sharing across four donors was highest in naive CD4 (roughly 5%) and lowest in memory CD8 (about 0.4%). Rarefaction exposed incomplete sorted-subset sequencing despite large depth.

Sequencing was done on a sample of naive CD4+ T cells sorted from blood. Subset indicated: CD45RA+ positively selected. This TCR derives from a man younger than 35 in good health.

The CDR3 DNA reads as TGTGCCTGGAGTCTTCAGCGGGTGCACGGGGGAAGAACAACGTACGGGGAGCTGTTTTTT. It is translated as CAWSLQRVHGGRTTYGELFF. This chain uses TRBV30 with TRBJ2-2; possible D gene TRBD2, 6 bases. Trimming took off 2 bases at V and 7 bases at J, with 32 bases between the two ends. Germline V lookup: CDR1 GTSNPN, CDR2 SVGIG (reference sequence). The CDR3 sequence is 20 residues long. The whole variable domain, filled in from reference TRBV30 and TRBJ2-2, reads SQTIHQWPATLVQPVGSPLSLECTVEGTSNPNLYWYRQAAGRGLQLLFYSVGIGQISSEVPQNLSASRPQDRQFILSSKKLLLSDSGFYLCAWSLQRVHGGRTTYGELFFGEGSRLTVL.